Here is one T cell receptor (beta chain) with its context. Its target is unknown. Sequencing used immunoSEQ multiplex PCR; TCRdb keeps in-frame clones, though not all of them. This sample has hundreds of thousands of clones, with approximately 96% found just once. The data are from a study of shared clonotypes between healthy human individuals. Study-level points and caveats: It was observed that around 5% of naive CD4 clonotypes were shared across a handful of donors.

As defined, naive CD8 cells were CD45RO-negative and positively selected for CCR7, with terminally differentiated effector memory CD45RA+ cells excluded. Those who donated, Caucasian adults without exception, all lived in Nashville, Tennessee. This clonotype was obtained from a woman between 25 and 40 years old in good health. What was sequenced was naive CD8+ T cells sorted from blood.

The CDR3 DNA sequence: TGTGCCAGCGGTTTAACGGGGGCTGGAAACACCATATATTTT. Amino acid sequence: CASGLTGAGNTIYF. V usage is TRBV7-2 and J usage is TRBJ1-3; D might be TRBD1 (5 bases). Germline V gene sequence: CDR1 SGHTA, CDR2 FQGNSA. CDR3 length equals 14 residues. V lost 8 bases and J 2 bases, leaving 13 bases between the germline ends.